This T cell receptor (beta chain) was profiled in a study of cytomegalovirus exposure and HLA in healthy donors. Whole-study results and caveats: HLA-A and HLA-B allele assignments for most subjects were reportedly predicted accurately using TCR beta sequences.

Trimming took 2 bases from V and 5 from J; bases not matched to a gene: 5. The germline gives CDR1 SEHNR, CDR2 FQNEAQ (reference sequence). The CDR3 runs to 17 residues. Use of 60 Vbeta and 13 Jbeta primers characterized the PCR. Here immunoSEQ multiplex PCR was the method, and the copy in TCRdb shows in-frame clones only, minus some. Here the sample spans 150,000 or so clones, approximately 80% being singletons. Within the sample, this clone is medium-sized (0.01 to 0.1%). Its target is unknown. Input material: PBMCs. The clonotype originates from a woman aged 40 to 50 in good health and CMV-seropositive. The gene calls are TRBV7-9 and TRBJ2-2, with 13 positions matching TRBD2. CDR3 residues: CASSLPGLAGATGELFF. The CDR3 coding sequence is TGTGCCAGCAGCTTACCAGGACTAGCGGGGGCAACCGGGGAGCTGTTTTTT. Filled out from reference TRBV7-9 and TRBJ2-2, the complete variable domain reads DTGVSQNPRHKITKRGQNVTFRCDPISEHNRLYWYRQTLGQGPEFLTYFQNEAQLEKSRLLSDRFSAERPKGSFSTLEIQRTEQGDSAMYLCASSLPGLAGATGELFFGEGSRLTVL.